The present T cell receptor (beta chain) was sequenced within a study of T cells expressing NK-cell markers (TCRdb year 2020). Looking at the study overall: In sorted CD3+CD56+NKG2C+, CD3+CD56+NKG2C- and CD3+CD56-NKG2C+ T-cell subsets from about 8 donors, TCR beta-chain repertoires were profiled. Among the eight sequenced donors, seven were HCMV-seropositive and one was HCMV-seronegative. The libraries were sequenced on Illumina HiSeq 2000/2500, MiSeq or NextSeq, producing 2 x 150 bp reads. Randomly selected healthy volunteers, three men and five women, were used as the eight sequenced donors.

HCMV-specific IgG was detected in serum with a commercial ELISA kit to determine HCMV serostatus. Peripheral blood mononuclear cells were isolated from blood by Ficoll density gradient centrifugation. Sequencing relied on an Illumina HiSeq 2000. TCR beta cDNA libraries were made by 5'RACE template switching that added a universal primer site and unique molecular identifiers. cDNA synthesis was primed from the TCR beta constant segment and was followed by two successive PCR amplification steps. Per the original workflow: MIGEC was used to demultiplex reads and group reads by UMI, and MiTCR was used to assemble and quantify clonotypes. To exclude erroneous sequences, any TCR cDNA sequence not supported by at least two reads was discarded. The tcR package was used for downstream repertoire analysis, and clonotypes were matched between fractions using CDR3 nucleotide sequence together with V segment. VDJmatch was used to annotate antigen specificity against VDJdb, with one amino acid substitution in CDR3 permitted. TCRdb reprocessed the reads, and each CDR3 protein sequence is entered once, without DNA. These V and J calls are TCRdb output, not the study's own analysis. The sample's own table lists about 180,000 distinct CDR3 sequences. The biggest ten clones account for 20% to 25% of the sample.

A remark on this clonotype: It has no known antigen specificity.

CDR1 and CDR2 are drawn from the germline V gene: MNHNS, SASEGT. The CDR3 runs 16 amino acids, cysteine and phenylalanine included. DNA is not recorded here. Broader findings and caveats from the paper: Those dominant clonotypes were again the most abundant among CD3+CD56-NKG2C+ cells in four donors, at about 28.3-65%. Whether the expanded NKG2C-expressing T cell clones were specific for HCMV antigens remained unclear. In a handful of donors, the dominant CD3+CD56+NKG2C+ clonotypes were among the top 10 CD8+ clonotypes and accounted for about 1.0-7.0% of CD8+ T cells.

The TCR was taken from a man aged 18-69 years in good health. The chain is made from TRBV6-1 and TRBJ1-5. The source material was blood T cells: a sorted CD56 or NKG2C T cell subset, CD4+ or CD8+ T cells, or bulk PBMC T cells (not recorded which). The CDR3 reads CASSPYLGYSNQPQHF.